Given below is one T cell receptor (beta chain) in context. Researchers took RNA transcripts and amplified TCR beta CDR3 regions from them. Second-round multiplex PCR came after first-round RT-PCR with HTBI primers. TCRdb recomputed calls from the multiplex PCR reads with MiXCR, one row per CDR3 protein. This table has 600,000 to 700,000 distinct CDR3 sequences, about 40% appearing once. The data were obtained in a study of Graves' ophthalmopathy and Graves' hyperthyroidism. The length of the CDR3 is 11 residues. V lost 2 bases, J lost 8 bases, and 2 bases stayed unmatched. Germline V gene lookup returns CDR1 SQVTM and CDR2 ANQGSEA.

The specimen was peripheral blood. The chain links TRBV29-1 to TRBJ1-2, with TRBD1 matching 7 bases. The receptor was derived from an adult man with Graves' ophthalmopathy. CDR3 sequence reads: CSVEWGQGYTF. The CDR3 nucleotides are TGCAGCGTTGAATGGGGACAGGGCTACACCTTC.